The 5 T cell receptor beta chains given below trace back to one sample, sequenced in a study of CD8+ T cells in alopecia areata. Once RNA had been extracted, it was reverse transcribed into cDNA to act as the sequencing template. Repertoires were generated with immunoSEQ multiplex PCR, while TCRdb's copy carries only in-frame clones and drops some. The sample contains approximately 30,000 clones, 62% of which appear only once. The sequenced sample was NKG2D-high CD8+ T cells sorted from blood. Receptors originate from a human donor with alopecia areata.

In its sample, this clone was seen once. The CDR3 is CASSPTSGSYNEQFF. The CDR3 DNA reads TGTGCCAGCAGTCCGACTAGCGGCTCCTACAATGAGCAGTTCTTC. The J gene is TRBJ2-1, the V gene TRBV6-5; 9 nucleotides agree with TRBD2. The CDR3 length is 15 residues. Germline-derived CDR1 and CDR2 are MNHEY and SVGAGI. J lost 0 bases, V lost 5 bases, and 2 bases had no gene match.

This CDR3 is CASSPGTSGILYEQYF. The CDR3 nucleotides are TGTGCCAGCAGCCCTGGGACTAGCGGGATACTTTACGAGCAGTACTTC. The rearrangement links TRBV13 to TRBJ2-7; TRBD2 agrees at 13 bases. Germline assignment: CDR1 PRHDT and CDR2 FYEKMQ (reference sequence). After removal of 5 bases from V and 4 bases from J, the junction contained 8 bases not matched to a gene. The CDR3 length is 16 residues.

The CDR3 loop is CASSQTGDEQYF. In nucleotides, the CDR3 is TGTGCCAGCAGTCAAACAGGGGACGAGCAGTACTTC. The chain couples TRBV6-1 to TRBJ2-7, with 7 bases fitting TRBD1. V lost 5 bases to trimming and J lost 5 bases; unmatched junction nucleotides: 3. The germline V gene has CDR1 MNHNS and CDR2 SASEGT. The CDR3 length is 12 residues.

The rearrangement joins TRBV30 to TRBJ2-7; TRBD2 might be the D (6 bases). The CDR3 length is 14 residues. V lost 0 bases and J 3 bases, leaving 12 bases between the germline ends. CDR1 GTSNPN and CDR2 SVGIG come from the germline V gene (reference sequence). The CDR3 sequence is CAWSVGDSYYEQYF. For the CDR3, the DNA is TGTGCCTGGAGTGTCGGGGACTCCTACTACGAGCAGTACTTC.

This clone occurred a few times. This sequence joins TRBV13 and TRBJ2-7; the match to TRBD2 covers 12 bases. The CDR3 has 16 residues. CDR1 and CDR2 (germline): PRHDT, FYEKMQ (reference sequence). V was pared by 1 base and J by 5 bases, with 6 bases of the junction left unmatched. The CDR3 here is CASSLASGGVFDEQYF. The CDR3 coding sequence is TGTGCCAGCAGCTTAGCTAGCGGGGGGGTATTCGACGAGCAGTACTTC. The full variable domain, in which reference TRBV13 and TRBJ2-7 provide the parts outside the CDR3, is AAGVIQSPRHLIKEKRETATLKCYPIPRHDTVYWYQQGPGQDPQFLISFYEKMQSDKGSIPDRFSAQQFSDYHSELNMSSLELGDSALYFCASSLASGGVFDEQYFGPGTRLTVT.